The subject of this entry is one T cell receptor (beta chain). What it recognizes is unknown. These data are taken from a study of graft-versus-host responses after intestinal transplantation. At the level of the study: Recipients had multivisceral, liver-intestinal, or isolated intestinal transplants. Recipients uniformly received anti-thymocyte globulin induction, followed by tacrolimus and steroids for 2 to 4 years.

Here immunoSEQ multiplex PCR was the method, and the copy in TCRdb shows in-frame clones only, minus some. The data show under 80,000 clones, with 92% seen just once and roughly 0.66% held by the top ten. Study-wide points: Researchers found GvH clones in recipient marrow, and some showed up first in ileum or blood. Early post-transplant declines in HvG were associated with peak levels of circulating GvH clones.

Germline loops: CDR1 KGHSH, CDR2 LQKENI. The CDR3 is 15 amino acids. Losses at the gene ends were 3 bases for V and 3 bases for J; bases not matched to a gene: 6. The receptor comes from a human patient who received an intestinal transplant, so some T cells may come from the graft donor. The V and J genes are TRBV18 and TRBJ2-7, with 9 bases identical to TRBD1. Source: PBMCs, taken 98 days after intestinal transplantation. In DNA, the CDR3 is TGTGCCAGCTCACCTGCCGGGACAGGGCTCTACGAGCAGTACTTC. This codes for CASSPAGTGLYEQYF.